This T cell receptor beta chain was recorded in a study of CD8 T cells in Susac syndrome. About the study: At blood draw, Susac syndrome patients were therapy-naive, on corticosteroids, or on intravenous immunoglobulin alone. Study-level findings and limits: The authors acknowledged that the study's TCR sequencing and HLA analysis involved relatively few individuals.

This clonotype occurred once. Its antigen is still unknown. This CDR3 is built from 13 residues. The V gene lost 3 bases and the J gene lost 3 bases, with 9 bases spanning the gap. Germline V lookup: CDR1 SGDLS, CDR2 YYNGEE. RNA totalling about 0.45 to 1 ug underwent reverse transcription with random hexamers. TCRdb analysed the immunoSEQ multiplex PCR reads with MiXCR anew, one entry per CDR3 protein. The sample consists of about 120,000 distinct CDR3 sequences, around 94% of them appearing once. Specimen: CD8+ T cells from PBMCs. The chain carries TRBV9 and TRBJ2-5, with D perhaps TRBD2 (6 bases). This receptor was obtained from a human donor with Susac syndrome. In DNA form, the CDR3 reads TGTGCCAGCAGCGCCGGGAGCAAAGAGACCCAGTACTTC. Its translation is CASSAGSKETQYF.